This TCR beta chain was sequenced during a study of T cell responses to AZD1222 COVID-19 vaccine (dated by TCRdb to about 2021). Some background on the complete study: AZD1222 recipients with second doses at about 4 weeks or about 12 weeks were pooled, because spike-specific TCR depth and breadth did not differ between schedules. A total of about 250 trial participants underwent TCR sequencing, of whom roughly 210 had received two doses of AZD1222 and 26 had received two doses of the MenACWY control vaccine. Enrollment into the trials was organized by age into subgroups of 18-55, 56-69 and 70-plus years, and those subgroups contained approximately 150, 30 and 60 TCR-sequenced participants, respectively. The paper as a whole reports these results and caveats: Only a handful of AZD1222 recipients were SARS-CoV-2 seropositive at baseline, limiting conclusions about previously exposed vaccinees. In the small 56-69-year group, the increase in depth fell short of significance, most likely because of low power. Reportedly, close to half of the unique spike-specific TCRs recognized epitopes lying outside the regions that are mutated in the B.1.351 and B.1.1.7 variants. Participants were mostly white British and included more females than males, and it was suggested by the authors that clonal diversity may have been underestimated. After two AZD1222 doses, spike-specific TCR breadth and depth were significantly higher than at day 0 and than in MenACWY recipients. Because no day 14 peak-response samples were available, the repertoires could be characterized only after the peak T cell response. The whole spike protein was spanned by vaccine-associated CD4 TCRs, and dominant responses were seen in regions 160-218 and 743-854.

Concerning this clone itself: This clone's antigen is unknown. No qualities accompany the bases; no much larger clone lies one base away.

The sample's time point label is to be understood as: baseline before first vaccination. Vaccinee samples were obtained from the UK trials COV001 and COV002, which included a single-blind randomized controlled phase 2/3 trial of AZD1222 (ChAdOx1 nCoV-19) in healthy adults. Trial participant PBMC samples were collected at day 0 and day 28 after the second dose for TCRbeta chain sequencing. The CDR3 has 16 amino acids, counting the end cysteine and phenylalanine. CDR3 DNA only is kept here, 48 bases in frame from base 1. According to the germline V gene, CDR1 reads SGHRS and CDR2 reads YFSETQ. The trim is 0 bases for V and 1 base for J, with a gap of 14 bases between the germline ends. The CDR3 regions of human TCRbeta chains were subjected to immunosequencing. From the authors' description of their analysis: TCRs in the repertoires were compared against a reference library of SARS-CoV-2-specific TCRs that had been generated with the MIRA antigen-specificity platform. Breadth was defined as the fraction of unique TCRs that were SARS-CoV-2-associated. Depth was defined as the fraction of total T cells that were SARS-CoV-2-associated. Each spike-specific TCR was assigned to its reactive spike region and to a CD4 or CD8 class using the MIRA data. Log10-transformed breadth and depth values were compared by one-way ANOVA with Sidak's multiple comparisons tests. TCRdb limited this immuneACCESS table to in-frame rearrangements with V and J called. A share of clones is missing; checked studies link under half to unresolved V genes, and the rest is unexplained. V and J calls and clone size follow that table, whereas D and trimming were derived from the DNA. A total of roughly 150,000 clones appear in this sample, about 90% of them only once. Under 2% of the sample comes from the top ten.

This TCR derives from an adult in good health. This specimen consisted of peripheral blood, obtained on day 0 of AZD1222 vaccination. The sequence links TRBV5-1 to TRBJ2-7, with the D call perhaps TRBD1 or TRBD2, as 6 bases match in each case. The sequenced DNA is TGCGCCAGCAGCTTGGCCGGAGGGGGTAGGTCCTACGAGCAGTACTTC. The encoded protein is CASSLAGGGRSYEQYF.